Many counts were recorded for the clone carrying this T cell receptor beta chain. No antigen is known for it. The CDR3 consists of 14 residues. The V gene's germline CDR1 is DFQATT and CDR2 SNEGSKA (reference sequence). The V and J ends lost 0 bases and 10 bases respectively, with 13 bases between them. Inclusion characteristics of ophthalmopathy patients comprised a Clinical Activity Score of at least 3, a NOSPECS grade of at least 4, and duration under 3 months. Around 10 ml fresh peripheral blood yielded the PBMCs. Amplification of TCR beta CDR3 regions used RNA as the template. Carried out on the TCR CDR3, a first-round RT-PCR used the HTBI primer set. A single record per CDR3 protein comes from TCRdb applying MiXCR to the multiplex PCR reads. The repertoire holds about 410,000 distinct CDR3 sequences, with about 15% as singletons. The sample comes from a study of T cells in Graves' hyperthyroidism and ophthalmopathy.

Findings of the study overall: Ophthalmopathy got predicted by the model a median approximately 6.4 months before its onset. In blood, most of the thyroid clonotypes expanded above 0.001 were also present.

The TCR originated in a man aged 18 to 30 with Graves' ophthalmopathy. The sequenced sample was blood. The rearrangement uses TRBV20-1 and TRBJ1-6, with TRBD1 as a possible D gene (5 bases). DNA for the CDR3: TGCAGTGCTAGAGATGGGGCAGGCGGATCACCCCTCCACTTT. Amino acid sequence: CSARDGAGGSPLHF.